This TCR beta chain was sequenced for a study of T cell changes during pregnancy in multiple sclerosis. The CDR3 is made up of 14 amino acids. Looked up from germline, CDR1 is SGHDN and CDR2 is FVKESK. Between the trimmed V and J ends, which lost 2 bases and 0 bases, there was a span of 8 bases. The protocol was immunoSEQ multiplex PCR, while the TCRdb copy is restricted to in-frame clones and leaves out a portion. The table has tens of thousands of clones, approximately 92% seen once. V usage is TRBV14 and J usage is TRBJ2-7; D unclear. This TCR derives from a female donor with multiple sclerosis, enrolled in a pregnancy study. The sample in question was CD4+ T cells from peripheral blood mononuclear cells, obtained before pregnancy. CDR3 coding DNA: TGTGCCAGCAGCCAATTTTCCAGCTCCTACGAGCAGTACTTC. Translation gives CASSQFSSSYEQYF.